Presented here are 2 T cell receptor beta chains from one specimen sequenced in a study of immune evolution from preneoplasia to lung adenocarcinoma. Here immunoSEQ multiplex PCR was the method, and the copy in TCRdb shows in-frame clones only, minus some. The table includes roughly 40,000 clones, around 74% detected once. Specimen: FFPE invasive lung adenocarcinoma tissue. These receptor sequences come from a person in their sixties with lung adenocarcinoma.

This chain connects TRBV5-5 to TRBJ2-6, with D hard to call. Trimming took 3 bases from V and 5 from J, leaving 6 bases between them. This CDR3 is built from 13 residues. Germline CDR1 and CDR2: SGHKS and YYEKEE (reference sequence). DNA of the CDR3: TGTGCCAGCAGCTCCTATTGGGCCAACGTCCTGACTTTC. The encoded protein is CASSSYWANVLTF.

The chain employs TRBV28 and TRBJ2-7, with TRBD1 as a possible D gene (6 bases). V gave up 3 bases and J gave up 4 bases, with 10 bases separating them. The CDR3 runs 13 residues. Germline loops: CDR1 MDHEN, CDR2 SYDVKM. The CDR3 region has the DNA TGTGCCAGCAGTTTGGGGACACCTTACGAGCAGTACTTC. This sequence encodes CASSLGTPYEQYF. The full variable domain, with the rest looked up from reference TRBV28 and TRBJ2-7, is DVKVTQSSRYLVKRTGEKVFLECVQDMDHENMFWYRQDPGLGLRLIYFSYDVKMKEKGDIPEGYSVSREKKERFSLILESASTNQTSMYLCASSLGTPYEQYFGPGTRLTVT.